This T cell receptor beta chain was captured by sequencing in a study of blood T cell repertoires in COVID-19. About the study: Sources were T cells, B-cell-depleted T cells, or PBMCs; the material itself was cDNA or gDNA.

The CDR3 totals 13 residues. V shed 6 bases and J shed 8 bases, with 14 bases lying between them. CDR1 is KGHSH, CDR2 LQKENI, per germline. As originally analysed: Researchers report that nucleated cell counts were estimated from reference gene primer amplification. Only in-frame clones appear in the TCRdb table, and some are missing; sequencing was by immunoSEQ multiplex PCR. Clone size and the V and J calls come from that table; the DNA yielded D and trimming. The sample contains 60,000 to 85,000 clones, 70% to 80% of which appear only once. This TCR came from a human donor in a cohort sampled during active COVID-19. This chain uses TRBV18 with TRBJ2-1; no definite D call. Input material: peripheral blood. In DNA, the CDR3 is TGTGCCAGCTCGCCAACGACTCTCTATGAGCAGTTCTTC. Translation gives CASSPTTLYEQFF. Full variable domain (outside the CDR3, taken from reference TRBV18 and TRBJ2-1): NAGVMQNPRHLVRRRGQEARLRCSPMKGHSHVYWYRQLPEEGLKFMVYLQKENIIDESGMPKERFSAEFPKEGPSILRIQQVVRGDSAAYFCASSPTTLYEQFFGPGTRLTVL.